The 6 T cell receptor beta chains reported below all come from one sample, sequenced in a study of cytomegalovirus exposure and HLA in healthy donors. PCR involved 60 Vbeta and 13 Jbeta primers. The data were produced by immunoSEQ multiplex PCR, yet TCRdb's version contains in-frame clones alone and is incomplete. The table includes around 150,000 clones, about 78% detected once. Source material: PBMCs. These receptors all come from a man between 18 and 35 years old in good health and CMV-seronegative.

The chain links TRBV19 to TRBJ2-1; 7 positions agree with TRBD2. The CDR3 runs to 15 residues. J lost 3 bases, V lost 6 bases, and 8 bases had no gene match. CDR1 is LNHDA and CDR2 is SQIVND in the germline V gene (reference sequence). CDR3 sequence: CASSLGLPYYNEQFF. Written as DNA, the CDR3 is TGTGCCAGTAGCCTGGGACTACCTTACTACAATGAGCAGTTCTTC.

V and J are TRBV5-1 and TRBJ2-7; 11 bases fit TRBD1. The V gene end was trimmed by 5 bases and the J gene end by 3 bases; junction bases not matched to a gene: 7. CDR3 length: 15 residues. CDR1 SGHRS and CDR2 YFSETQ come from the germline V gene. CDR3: CASSPRTGGIYEQYF. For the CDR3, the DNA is TGCGCCAGCAGTCCTAGGACAGGGGGCATCTACGAGCAGTACTTC.

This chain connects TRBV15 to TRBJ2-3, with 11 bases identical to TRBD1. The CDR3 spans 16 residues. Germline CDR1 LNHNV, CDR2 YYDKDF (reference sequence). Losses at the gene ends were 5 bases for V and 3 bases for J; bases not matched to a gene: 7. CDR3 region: CATSSTGQGVTDTQYF. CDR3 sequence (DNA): TGTGCCACCAGCTCTACGGGACAGGGGGTGACAGATACGCAGTATTTT.

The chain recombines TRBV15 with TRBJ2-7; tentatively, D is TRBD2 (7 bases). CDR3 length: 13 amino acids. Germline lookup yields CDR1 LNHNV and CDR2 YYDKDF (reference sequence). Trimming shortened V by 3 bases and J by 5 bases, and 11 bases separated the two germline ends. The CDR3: CATSSGGGDEQYF. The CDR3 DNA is TGTGCCACCAGCAGCGGCGGGGGCGACGAGCAGTACTTC.

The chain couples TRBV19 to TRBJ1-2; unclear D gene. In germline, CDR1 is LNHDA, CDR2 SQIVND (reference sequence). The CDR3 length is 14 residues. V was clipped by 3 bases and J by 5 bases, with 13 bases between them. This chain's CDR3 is CASSIHERVYGYTF. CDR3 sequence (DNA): TGTGCCAGTAGTATTCACGAGCGGGTGTATGGCTACACCTTC.

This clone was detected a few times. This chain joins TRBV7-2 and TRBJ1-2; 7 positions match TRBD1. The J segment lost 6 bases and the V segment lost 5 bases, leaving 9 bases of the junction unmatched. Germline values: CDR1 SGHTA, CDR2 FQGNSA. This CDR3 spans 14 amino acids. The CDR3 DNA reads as TGTGCCAGCAGCCAGACACAGGGGTGGGATGGCTACACCTTC. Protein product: CASSQTQGWDGYTF. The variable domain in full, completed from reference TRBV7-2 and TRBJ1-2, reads GAGVSQSPSNKVTEKGKDVELRCDPISGHTALYWYRQSLGQGLEFLIYFQGNSAPDKSGLPSDRFSAERTGGSVSTLTIQRTQQEDSAVYLCASSQTQGWDGYTFGSGTRLTVV.